Listed here is a single T cell receptor (beta chain). This CDR3 is built from 16 residues. The germline V gene encodes CDR1 SEHNR and CDR2 FQNEAQ (reference sequence). These data are taken from a study of T cells expressing NK-cell markers. Reanalyzing the 5' RACE reads, TCRdb keeps one entry per CDR3 protein, without DNA. The table gives more than 90,000 distinct CDR3 sequences; the top ten clones make up 15% to 20% of it. Specimen: blood T cells: a sorted CD56 or NKG2C T cell subset, CD4+ or CD8+ T cells, or bulk PBMC T cells (not recorded which). The chain uses TRBV7-9 and TRBJ2-6. This TCR was recovered from a woman between 18 and 75 years old in good health. The chain's CDR3 is CASSLRVESGANVLTF.